This T cell receptor (beta chain) was captured by sequencing in a study of CD8 T cells in ankylosing spondylitis. This clonotype appeared a few times. Its antigen remains unidentified. V lost 7 bases to trimming and J lost 10 bases; unmatched junction nucleotides: 12. Germline V CDR1 and CDR2: SQVTM, ANQGSEA. CDR3 length: 13 amino acids. Findings and caveats of the study: The study looked at matched synovial fluid samples from ankylosing spondylitis patients. Disease-linked clones were reported to be significantly enriched there. Ankylosing spondylitis blood appeared to carry a characteristic TCR beta motif of roughly 8 highly homologous variants. A subset of motif variants has previously been described in the synovial fluid and blood of reactive arthritis.

Researchers built TCR beta libraries using quantitative 5'-RACE with molecular barcodes. TCRdb itself ran the 5' RACE reads through MiXCR, one entry per CDR3 protein. The sample lists 380,000 or so distinct CDR3 sequences, 20% to 25% occurring once. The source is a male donor with ankylosing spondylitis or in good health (not recorded which). What was sequenced was blood, either unsorted or a sorted T cell fraction (not recorded which). The chain combines TRBV29-1 with TRBJ2-1; 8 positions match TRBD2. CDR3 bases: TGCAGCGCCAAACCGGGACTAGTAGTCGAGCAGTTCTTC. Its protein is CSAKPGLVVEQFF.